This TCR beta chain derives from a study of blood T cell repertoires in COVID-19. Per the authors' pipeline: From reference gene primer amplification, estimates of nucleated cell counts were derived. The data were produced by immunoSEQ multiplex PCR, yet TCRdb's version contains in-frame clones alone and is incomplete. From that table come the V and J calls and clone size; the DNA was used to work out D and trimming. The sample holds 200,000 to 300,000 clones, over 75% seen once. This clone was seen only once. The trim removed 4 bases at V and 1 base at J, leaving 4 bases unmatched. This CDR3 region has 15 residues. From germline, CDR1 is SGHAT and CDR2 FQDESV (reference sequence).

This TCR came from a human donor in a cohort sampled during active COVID-19. V and J are TRBV11-1 and TRBJ2-3, with 8 positions matching TRBD2. The sequencing input was peripheral blood. CDR3 in DNA: TGTGCCAGCAGCTCCGGGAGGGAAGGCACAGATACGCAGTATTTT. Translating gives CASSSGREGTDTQYF.